This is a list of T cell receptor beta chains from one sample in a study of blood T cell repertoires in COVID-19. Assay used: immunoSEQ multiplex PCR; TCRdb lists only in-frame clones, some missing. The sample gives approximately 330,000 clones, 85% to 90% of which show up once; 3.5% to 4.5% is in the top ten. Specimen: peripheral blood. These receptors all come from a woman between 45 and 60 years old with active or convalescent COVID-19. The CDR3 runs from the conserved cysteine through the conserved F or W. The D gene is left open where the match is weak.

v_gene	j_gene	d_gene	CDR3aa
TRBV13	TRBJ1-2	TRBD1	CASSLEAGGRGGYTF
TRBV5-1	TRBJ2-3	TRBD2	CASSKGLAGGSGTQYF
TRBV2	TRBJ2-1	TRBD1	CASTSGQGSYNEQFF
TRBV4-1	TRBJ2-1	TRBD2	CASSQVGTSAYNEQFF
TRBV30	TRBJ2-5	.	CAWSPSSLQETQYF
TRBV4-1	TRBJ1-6	.	CASSRPGQGINSPLHF
TRBV6-2/TRBV6-3	TRBJ2-1	TRBD1	CASSGQGAWFF
TRBV5-8	TRBJ2-5	.	CASSLIQGGETQYF
TRBV28	TRBJ2-7	TRBD1	CASSPRQGWPLAQYF
TRBV18	TRBJ1-2	TRBD1	CASSPGTANYGYTF
TRBV6-5	TRBJ1-1	.	CASSWGRGRTEAFF
TRBV19	TRBJ1-2	.	CASSTERQTSYGYTF
TRBV24-1	TRBJ2-4	TRBD1	CATSDSGTGASLQYF
TRBV19	TRBJ2-1	.	CATGTPTGNEQFF
TRBV9	TRBJ1-1	.	CASSVGGATEAFF
TRBV27	TRBJ1-2	TRBD1	CASTSGGGYTF
TRBV20-1	TRBJ2-1	TRBD1	CSARGQVGLF
TRBV9	TRBJ1-3	.	CASSAPPQNTIYF
TRBV5-4	TRBJ1-1	.	CASSLVPQGEAFF
TRBV13	TRBJ2-7	.	CASSMGQSSSYEQYF
TRBV5-1	TRBJ2-3	.	CASSHYNRWGTDTQYF
TRBV7-9	TRBJ1-5	TRBD1	CASSLDRADQPQHF
TRBV7-3	TRBJ1-2	.	CASSHGEGEGYTF
TRBV7-6	TRBJ2-7	TRBD1	CASSLVGTGTYEQYF
TRBV7-8	TRBJ1-2	.	CASSPGAGYTF
TRBV7-9	TRBJ1-6	.	CAGGGSYNSPLHF
TRBV21-1	TRBJ2-7	.	CASRQEGTGGTYEQYF
TRBV6-2/TRBV6-3	TRBJ2-2	.	CASSYSRNIGGVGELFF
TRBV15	TRBJ2-6	TRBD1	CATSRQGTAGGANVLTF
TRBV27	TRBJ1-2	TRBD1	CASSLRTGGGVPYGYTF
TRBV7-3	TRBJ2-7	.	CASSLKGVLDEQYF